Listed below are T cell receptor beta chains from one sample, sequenced in a study of T cells in Graves' hyperthyroidism and ophthalmopathy. Each CDR3 protein is one row after TCRdb ran MiXCR on the multiplex PCR reads. This sample yields about 720,000 distinct CDR3 sequences, of which about 17% are seen a single time; over 7.5% belongs to the top ten. The sequencing sample was made of blood. Every receptor here comes from a man younger than 30 with Graves' hyperthyroidism. The CDR3 runs from the conserved cysteine through the conserved F or W. D genes are given only for firm matches. Expanded clones get a size class; other rows say once, few or many, or leave the size out.

CDR3aa: CASTLGGQGSYEQYF; CDR3nt: TGTGCCAGCACCCTTGGAGGACAGGGCTCCTACGAGCAGTACTTC; v_gene: TRBV12-3/TRBV12-4; j_gene: TRBJ2-7; abundance: many; d_gene: TRBD1
CDR3aa: CASSLESAYYGYTF; CDR3nt: TGTGCCAGCAGCTTAGAATCAGCTTACTATGGCTACACCTTC; v_gene: TRBV7-9; j_gene: TRBJ1-2; abundance: NA; d_gene: NA
CDR3aa: CASREGGKNIQYF; CDR3nt: TGTGCCAGCAGAGAGGGAGGGAAAAACATTCAGTACTTC; v_gene: TRBV28; j_gene: TRBJ2-4; abundance: many; d_gene: TRBD2
CDR3aa: CAWSVIGYTDTQYF; CDR3nt: TGTGCCTGGAGTGTAATCGGGTACACAGATACGCAGTATTTT; v_gene: TRBV30; j_gene: TRBJ2-3; abundance: few; d_gene: NA
CDR3aa: CSVRQVADNEQFF; CDR3nt: TGCAGCGTTAGACAGGTTGCGGACAATGAGCAGTTCTTC; v_gene: TRBV29-1; j_gene: TRBJ2-1; abundance: NA; d_gene: NA
CDR3aa: CASSPRGTGVGDTQYF; CDR3nt: TGTGCCAGCAGTCCGAGGGGGACAGGGGTCGGAGATACGCAGTATTTT; v_gene: TRBV6-1; j_gene: TRBJ2-3; abundance: many; d_gene: TRBD1
CDR3aa: CASSQGTGKSYNEQFF; CDR3nt: TGTGCCAGCAGCCAAGGTACAGGGAAAAGCTACAATGAGCAGTTCTTC; v_gene: TRBV3-1; j_gene: TRBJ2-1; abundance: NA; d_gene: NA
CDR3aa: CASSEDWEQYF; CDR3nt: TGTGCCAGCAGCGAGGACTGGGAGCAGTACTTC; v_gene: TRBV28; j_gene: TRBJ2-7; abundance: many; d_gene: NA
CDR3aa: CSARPPQGRSTNEKLFF; CDR3nt: TGCAGTGCTAGACCCCCCCAGGGAAGGTCAACTAATGAAAAACTGTTTTTT; v_gene: TRBV20-1; j_gene: TRBJ1-4; abundance: NA; d_gene: NA
CDR3aa: CSVDDRGRGSYGYTF; CDR3nt: TGCAGCGTGGATGACAGGGGGCGCGGGTCCTATGGCTACACCTTC; v_gene: TRBV29-1; j_gene: TRBJ1-2; abundance: NA; d_gene: TRBD1
CDR3aa: CASSLAGRRSVGANVLTF; CDR3nt: TGTGCCAGCAGTTTAGCTGGCCGTCGCTCTGTGGGGGCCAACGTCCTGACTTTC; v_gene: TRBV28; j_gene: TRBJ2-6; abundance: many; d_gene: NA
CDR3aa: CASSIDPDNILGEQYF; CDR3nt: TGTGCCAGTAGTATAGACCCGGACAACATCTTAGGGGAGCAGTACTTC; v_gene: TRBV19; j_gene: TRBJ2-7; abundance: NA; d_gene: NA
CDR3aa: CASSQQGWEQFF; CDR3nt: TGTGCCAGCAGCCAGCAGGGGTGGGAGCAGTTCTTC; v_gene: TRBV6-2/TRBV6-3; j_gene: TRBJ2-1; abundance: few; d_gene: NA
CDR3aa: CAWSVIPRTGELFF; CDR3nt: TGTGCCTGGAGTGTAATACCTCGCACCGGGGAGCTGTTTTTT; v_gene: TRBV30; j_gene: TRBJ2-2; abundance: many; d_gene: NA
CDR3aa: CASSESQGLRYEQYF; CDR3nt: TGCGCCAGCAGTGAGTCTCAAGGCCTCCGCTACGAGCAGTACTTC; v_gene: TRBV10-2; j_gene: TRBJ2-7; abundance: many; d_gene: NA
CDR3aa: CASSPTGQGIQYF; CDR3nt: TGTGCCAGTAGTCCCACAGGCCAAGGGATTCAGTACTTC; v_gene: TRBV19; j_gene: TRBJ2-4; abundance: few; d_gene: NA
CDR3aa: CASSQDPLDLAANEKLFF; CDR3nt: TGCGCCAGCAGCCAAGATCCCCTTGACTTAGCGGCTAATGAAAAACTGTTTTTT; v_gene: TRBV4-3; j_gene: TRBJ1-4; abundance: NA; d_gene: NA
CDR3aa: CASGPEYNEQFF; CDR3nt: TGTGCTAGTGGTCCCGAGTACAATGAGCAGTTCTTC; v_gene: TRBV12-5; j_gene: TRBJ2-1; abundance: NA; d_gene: NA
CDR3aa: CSARLAGEYQETQYF; CDR3nt: TGCAGTGCTAGGCTAGCGGGAGAGTACCAAGAGACCCAGTACTTC; v_gene: TRBV20-1; j_gene: TRBJ2-5; abundance: NA; d_gene: TRBD2
CDR3aa: CASSLWAVPYGQYF; CDR3nt: TGTGCCAGCAGCTTATGGGCAGTTCCCTACGGGCAGTACTTC; v_gene: TRBV7-2; j_gene: TRBJ2-7; abundance: few; d_gene: NA
CDR3aa: CATGQSYEQYF; CDR3nt: TGTGCCACGGGACAGTCCTACGAGCAGTACTTC; v_gene: TRBV10-3; j_gene: TRBJ2-7; abundance: few; d_gene: TRBD1
CDR3aa: CASRWREVSYEQYF; CDR3nt: TGTGCCAGCAGGTGGCGGGAGGTTTCCTACGAGCAGTACTTC; v_gene: TRBV2; j_gene: TRBJ2-7; abundance: many; d_gene: TRBD2
CDR3aa: CASKEGPQANYGYTF; CDR3nt: TGTGCCAGCAAAGAGGGGCCACAAGCTAACTATGGCTACACCTTC; v_gene: TRBV28; j_gene: TRBJ1-2; abundance: few; d_gene: NA
CDR3aa: CASSEAWTGGAGAGGYEQYF; CDR3nt: TGTGCCAGCAGTGAAGCATGGACAGGGGGCGCAGGAGCGGGAGGCTACGAGCAGTACTTC; v_gene: TRBV2; j_gene: TRBJ2-7; abundance: many; d_gene: TRBD1
CDR3aa: CASSPPETGEKLFF; CDR3nt: TGTGCCAGCAGTCCCCCGGAGACGGGTGAAAAACTGTTTTTT; v_gene: TRBV28; j_gene: TRBJ1-4; abundance: many; d_gene: NA
CDR3aa: CAKVQGKKSYEQYF; CDR3nt: TGTGCCAAAGTACAGGGGAAGAAGTCCTACGAGCAGTACTTC; v_gene: TRBV10-3; j_gene: TRBJ2-7; abundance: NA; d_gene: TRBD1
CDR3aa: CSARGGQGGEKLFF; CDR3nt: TGCAGTGCTAGAGGGGGGCAGGGGGGTGAAAAACTGTTTTTT; v_gene: TRBV20-1; j_gene: TRBJ1-4; abundance: many; d_gene: TRBD1
CDR3aa: CASRVVRDTYEQYF; CDR3nt: TGTGCCAGCAGGGTCGTGAGGGACACCTACGAGCAGTACTTC; v_gene: TRBV27; j_gene: TRBJ2-7; abundance: many; d_gene: NA
CDR3aa: CASQWDYFTGELFF; CDR3nt: TGTGCCAGCCAATGGGACTACTTCACCGGGGAGCTGTTTTTT; v_gene: TRBV19; j_gene: TRBJ2-2; abundance: few; d_gene: TRBD2
CDR3aa: CASSFGYEQYF; CDR3nt: TGTGCCAGCAGTTTTGGCTACGAGCAGTACTTC; v_gene: TRBV28; j_gene: TRBJ2-7; abundance: many; d_gene: NA
CDR3aa: CASSLIGPMDSPLHF; CDR3nt: TGTGCCAGCAGTTTAATAGGGCCGATGGATTCACCCCTCCACTTT; v_gene: TRBV12-3/TRBV12-4; j_gene: TRBJ1-6; abundance: NA; d_gene: NA
CDR3aa: CASSHRQVEAFF; CDR3nt: TGTGCCAGCAGCCATCGACAGGTTGAAGCTTTCTTT; v_gene: TRBV3-1; j_gene: TRBJ1-1; abundance: once; d_gene: NA
CDR3aa: CATRTLGANVLTF; CDR3nt: TGTGCCACAAGAACTCTGGGGGCCAACGTCCTGACTTTC; v_gene: TRBV12-3/TRBV12-4; j_gene: TRBJ2-6; abundance: NA; d_gene: NA
CDR3aa: CASSLSGGPMNEQFF; CDR3nt: TGCGCCAGCAGCTTGTCGGGAGGGCCCATGAATGAGCAGTTCTTC; v_gene: TRBV5-1; j_gene: TRBJ2-1; abundance: many; d_gene: TRBD2
CDR3aa: CASSLAAGTSGRRSSYEQYF; CDR3nt: TGTGCCAGCAGCTTAGCTGCCGGGACTAGCGGGCGGAGGAGCTCCTACGAGCAGTACTTC; v_gene: TRBV11-3; j_gene: TRBJ2-7; abundance: many; d_gene: TRBD2
CDR3aa: CATSDLRDGDTGELFF; CDR3nt: TGTGCCACCAGTGATTTGAGGGATGGCGACACCGGGGAGCTGTTTTTT; v_gene: TRBV24-1; j_gene: TRBJ2-2; abundance: NA; d_gene: NA
CDR3aa: CSVRPRLLGNTEAFF; CDR3nt: TGCAGCGTTCGCCCAAGACTCCTCGGGAACACTGAAGCTTTCTTT; v_gene: TRBV29-1; j_gene: TRBJ1-1; abundance: NA; d_gene: NA
CDR3aa: CASSLTAGKEKLFF; CDR3nt: TGTGCCAGCAGTTTAACGGCAGGGAAGGAAAAACTGTTTTTT; v_gene: TRBV27; j_gene: TRBJ1-4; abundance: NA; d_gene: NA
CDR3aa: CASTQDRLQPQHF; CDR3nt: TGTGCCAGTACCCAGGACAGGCTTCAGCCCCAGCATTTT; v_gene: TRBV19; j_gene: TRBJ1-5; abundance: few; d_gene: TRBD1
CDR3aa: CASSPGTGEVETQYF; CDR3nt: TGTGCCAGCAGCCCCGGGACAGGGGAAGTTGAGACCCAGTACTTC; v_gene: TRBV6-2/TRBV6-3; j_gene: TRBJ2-5; abundance: NA; d_gene: TRBD1
CDR3aa: CASSLLGSGYEQYF; CDR3nt: TGTGCCAGCAGCTTACTCGGGAGCGGGTACGAGCAGTACTTC; v_gene: TRBV7-2; j_gene: TRBJ2-7; abundance: many; d_gene: NA
CDR3aa: CASSSPRAGRVADTQYF; CDR3nt: TGTGCCAGCAGTTCCCCCAGGGCAGGGCGGGTGGCAGATACGCAGTATTTT; v_gene: TRBV28; j_gene: TRBJ2-3; abundance: many; d_gene: NA